Listed below are T cell receptor beta chains from one sample, sequenced in a study of shared clonotypes between healthy human individuals. TCRdb's copy holds only in-frame clones and misses some; the assay was immunoSEQ multiplex PCR. This table has 700,000 or so clones, 72% appearing once. Sample: memory CD4+ T cells sorted from blood. The source is a woman in her twenties or thirties in good health. Each CDR3 is given with its conserved first and last residue. The D gene is left open where the match is weak. Clone size appears in some rows only: once, few, many, or a class for an expanded clone.

>-|-|TRBJ2-7|TRBV7-6
TGTGCCAGCAGGTTAACTAGTTCGGGGACCGAGCAGTACTTC
CASRLTSSGTEQYF
>TRBD1|-|TRBJ2-1|TRBV19
TGTGCCAGTAGTATCCGACAGGGGTACGACAATGAGCAGTTCTTC
CASSIRQGYDNEQFF
>-|-|TRBJ2-2|TRBV11-2
TGTGCCAGCAGACCTAAGCAGGGCCTTGACAACACCGGGGAGCTGTTTTTT
CASRPKQGLDNTGELFF
>-|-|TRBJ2-3|TRBV6-6
TGTGCCAGCAGTCGATATCTCCCCACCACAGATACGCAGTATTTT
CASSRYLPTTDTQYF
>TRBD1|-|TRBJ1-5|TRBV19
TGTGCCAGCGCGACAGGGAGACGCAGCAATCAGCCCCAGCATTTT
CASATGRRSNQPQHF
>-|-|TRBJ2-1|TRBV28
TGTGCCAGCACCCCGCCCCCCTTCCATAGCGGCAGCTCCTACAATGAGCAGTTCTTC
CASTPPPFHSGSSYNEQFF
>TRBD1|once|TRBJ1-2|TRBV5-1
TGCGCCAGCAGCTTGGGAGACAGGGATACCTATGGCTACACCTTC
CASSLGDRDTYGYTF
>TRBD2|-|TRBJ2-1|TRBV11-3
TGTGCCAGCAGCTTAGGACTAGCAGAAAACAATGAGCAGTTCTTC
CASSLGLAENNEQFF
>-|-|TRBJ2-2|TRBV11-2
TGTGCCAGCAGCAAGAACAGGGTGGGCGGGGAGCTGTTTTTT
CASSKNRVGGELFF
>TRBD1|-|TRBJ2-7|TRBV5-4
TGCGCCAGCAGCGCCACAGGACAGGCCGGCGAGCAGTACTTC
CASSATGQAGEQYF
>-|-|TRBJ2-3|TRBV18
TGTGCCAGCTCCCCAGGAGGCGGTACTAGCACAGATACGCAGTATTTT
CASSPGGGTSTDTQYF
>-|-|TRBJ2-1|TRBV19
TGTGCCAGTAGTATTAAAGCGGGTGCAGACATTGAGCAGTTCTTC
CASSIKAGADIEQFF
>TRBD2|-|TRBJ2-5|TRBV5-1
TGCGCCAGCAGCTTAGGCGGGAGGGCCGGGGAGACCCAGTACTTC
CASSLGGRAGETQYF
>-|-|TRBJ2-7|TRBV6-5
TGTGCCAGCCGGCCGGGGGTCTCCTACGAGCAGTACTTC
CASRPGVSYEQYF
>-|few|TRBJ1-3|TRBV7-9
TGTGCCAGCAGCTTTACATACACCATATATTTT
CASSFTYTIYF
>-|-|TRBJ1-2|TRBV28
TGTGCCGCTGAGGGGTCCTCAAAGAATGGCTACACCTTC
CAAEGSSKNGYTF
>TRBD2|few|TRBJ2-5|TRBV5-5
TGTGCCAGCAGCGCAGCTAGCGGGATAGCGACCCAGTACTTC
CASSAASGIATQYF
>-|-|TRBJ2-7|TRBV6-6
TGTGCCAGCATAGGTTCCGCCACCTTTAACACCTACGAGCAGTACTTC
CASIGSATFNTYEQYF
>TRBD2|-|TRBJ2-7|TRBV27
TGTGCCAGCAGTTTATCGTGGGTAGCGGGAGTCGAGCAGTACTTC
CASSLSWVAGVEQYF
>-|-|TRBJ2-1|TRBV28
TGTGCCAGCAGTTTAACAGTACGGAATGAGCAGTTCTTC
CASSLTVRNEQFF
>-|-|TRBJ1-4|TRBV16
TGTGCCAGCAGCCAATCGAGAGCAACTAATGAAAAACTGTTTTTT
CASSQSRATNEKLFF
>-|-|TRBJ2-1|TRBV5-1
TGCGCCAGCAGCCAGGCAGGGGACTCCTACAATGAGCAGTTCTTC
CASSQAGDSYNEQFF
>-|-|TRBJ1-2|TRBV6-6
TGTGCCAGCAGTTACACCAACTGGGGCTACACCTTC
CASSYTNWGYTF
>-|-|TRBJ2-1|TRBV27
TGTGCCAGCAAGGGAGTGAGCTCCTACAATGAGCAGTTCTTC
CASKGVSSYNEQFF
>TRBD2|-|TRBJ2-2|TRBV11-3
TGTGCCAGCAGCGGGGAGCGGGAAGGGGAGCTGTTTTTT
CASSGEREGELFF
>TRBD2|-|TRBJ2-1|TRBV7-6
TGTGCCAGCAGCTTAGCGCGAACGGGAGGTGAGCAGTTCTTC
CASSLARTGGEQFF
>TRBD1|-|TRBJ2-2|TRBV15
TGTGCCACCAGCAGAGTGGACAGGGTAACCGGGGAGCTGTTTTTT
CATSRVDRVTGELFF
>-|-|TRBJ2-4|TRBV28
TGTGCCATAGCAGCAGGGCAAGCCAAAAACATTCAGTACTTC
CAIAAGQAKNIQYF
>TRBD1|-|TRBJ1-1|TRBV28
TGTGCCAGCAGTTTGGGGGACAGGGGGGCCACTGAAGCTTTCTTT
CASSLGDRGATEAFF
>-|once|TRBJ2-1|TRBV19
TGTGCCAGTAGTACATACCACAATGAGCAGTTCTTC
CASSTYHNEQFF